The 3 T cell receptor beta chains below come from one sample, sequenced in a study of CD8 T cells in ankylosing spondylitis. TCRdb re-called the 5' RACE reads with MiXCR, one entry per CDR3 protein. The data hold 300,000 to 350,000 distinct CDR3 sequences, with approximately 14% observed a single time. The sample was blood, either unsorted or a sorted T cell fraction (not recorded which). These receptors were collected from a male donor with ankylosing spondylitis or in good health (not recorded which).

DNA of the CDR3: TGCAGTGGTGGGGTCGGGGGGGGCGGCACAGATACGCAGTATTTT. It codes for CSGGVGGGGTDTQYF. The chain uses TRBV29-1 and TRBJ2-3; 8 bases are a match to TRBD2. Germline assignment: CDR1 SQVTM and CDR2 ANQGSEA. The CDR3 spans 15 residues.

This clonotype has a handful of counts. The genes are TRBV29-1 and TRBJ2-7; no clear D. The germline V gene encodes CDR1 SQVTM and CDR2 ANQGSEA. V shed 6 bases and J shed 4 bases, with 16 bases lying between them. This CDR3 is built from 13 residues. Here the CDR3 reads CSVNGQERYEQYF. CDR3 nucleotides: TGCAGCGTGAATGGGCAGGAGAGGTACGAGCAGTACTTC.

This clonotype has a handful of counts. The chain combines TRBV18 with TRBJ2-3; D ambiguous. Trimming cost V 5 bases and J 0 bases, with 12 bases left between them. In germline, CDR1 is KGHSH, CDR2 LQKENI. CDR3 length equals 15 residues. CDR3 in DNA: TGTGCCAGCTCAACGGGTGCGGCTAGCACAGATACGCAGTATTTT. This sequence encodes CASSTGAASTDTQYF.